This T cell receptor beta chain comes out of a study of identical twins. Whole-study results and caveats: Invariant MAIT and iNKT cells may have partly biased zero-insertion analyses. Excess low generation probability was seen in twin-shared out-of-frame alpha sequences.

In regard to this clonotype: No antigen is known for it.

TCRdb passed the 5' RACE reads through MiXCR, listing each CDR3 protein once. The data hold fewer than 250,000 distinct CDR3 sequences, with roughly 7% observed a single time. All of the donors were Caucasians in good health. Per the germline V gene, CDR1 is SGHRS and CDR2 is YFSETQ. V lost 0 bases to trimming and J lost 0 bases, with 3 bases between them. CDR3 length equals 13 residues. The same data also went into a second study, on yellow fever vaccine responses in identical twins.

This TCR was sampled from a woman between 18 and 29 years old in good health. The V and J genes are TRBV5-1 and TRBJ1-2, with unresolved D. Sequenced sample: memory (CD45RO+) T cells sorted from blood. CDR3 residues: CASSLVTNYGYTF. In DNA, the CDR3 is TGCGCCAGCAGCTTGGTTACTAACTATGGCTACACCTTC.